The clone carrying this T cell receptor beta chain was seen only a few times. The antigen remains undetermined. The record originates from a study of CD8 T cells in ankylosing spondylitis. Making the TCR beta libraries involved quantitative 5'-RACE with molecular barcodes. TCRdb processed the 5' RACE reads anew with MiXCR; each CDR3 protein has one entry. Of around 210,000 distinct CDR3 sequences detected, roughly 8% appear once; the ten largest clones hold more than 4%. General study findings and limits: What seemed typical of ankylosing spondylitis blood was a TCR beta motif built from about 8 highly homologous variants. Those disease-linked clones were CD8+; they were also relatively rare in peripheral blood.

What was sequenced was blood, either unsorted or a sorted T cell fraction (not recorded which). The sequence was collected from a female donor with ankylosing spondylitis or in good health (not recorded which).

CDR3 sequence reads: CASSQKGGAEAFF. CDR3 DNA sequence: TGTGCCAGCAGCCAAAAGGGGGGGGCTGAAGCTTTCTTT. The V gene is TRBV4-2, the J gene TRBJ1-1; TRBD1 is a possible D gene (6 bases). The CDR3 spans 13 residues. The V end was cut by 2 bases, the J end by 6 bases, with 10 bases between. Germline CDR1 is LGHNA and CDR2 is YNFKEQ.